This T cell receptor beta chain was retrieved from a study of response to subunit inactivated influenza vaccine. Study-level results: There was a suggestion from the authors that each seasonal influenza vaccination recruits few new T cells.

This clonotype occurred a few times. Its target is unknown. TCRdb reprocessed the RT-PCR reads with MiXCR, giving one entry per CDR3 protein. Among more than 550,000 distinct CDR3 sequences listed, roughly 12% were seen once. This clonotype originated in a man aged 45-65 years who received an inactivated influenza vaccine. Sequences were derived from PBMCs from blood, sampled on the day of vaccination.

CDR3 sequence reads: CASSLGFGRLNSGNTIYF. DNA for the CDR3: TGTGCCAGCAGCTTGGGATTCGGACGGCTCAACTCTGGAAACACCATATATTTT. The chain couples TRBV7-8 to TRBJ1-3; no firm D call. CDR3 size: 18 residues. Germline V gene data show CDR1 as SGHVS and CDR2 as FQNEAQ. The V end lost 3 bases, the J end lost 0 bases, and 18 bases lay between the germline ends.